This T cell receptor beta chain was captured in a study of CD8 T cells in ankylosing spondylitis. Study-wide points: Typical of ankylosing spondylitis blood, it appeared, was a TCR beta motif of several highly homologous variants.

One entry per CDR3 protein, called by TCRdb with MiXCR from the 5' RACE reads. There are roughly 440,000 distinct CDR3 sequences in the sample; roughly 15% occur only once, and 1% lies in the top ten. This clonotype was counted only a few times. Its antigen is undetermined. Sequenced sample: blood, either unsorted or a sorted T cell fraction (not recorded which). The receptor was isolated from a male donor with ankylosing spondylitis.

The CDR3 here is CASSSNRGLGNTIYF. The DNA of the CDR3 is TGTGCCAGCAGCTCCAACAGGGGGCTCGGAAACACCATATATTTT. The gene calls are TRBV12-3 or TRBV12-4 and TRBJ1-3, with 9 nucleotides matching TRBD1. Trimming at V came to 6 bases and at J to 4 bases, leaving 7 bases not matched to a gene. This CDR3 contains 15 residues.